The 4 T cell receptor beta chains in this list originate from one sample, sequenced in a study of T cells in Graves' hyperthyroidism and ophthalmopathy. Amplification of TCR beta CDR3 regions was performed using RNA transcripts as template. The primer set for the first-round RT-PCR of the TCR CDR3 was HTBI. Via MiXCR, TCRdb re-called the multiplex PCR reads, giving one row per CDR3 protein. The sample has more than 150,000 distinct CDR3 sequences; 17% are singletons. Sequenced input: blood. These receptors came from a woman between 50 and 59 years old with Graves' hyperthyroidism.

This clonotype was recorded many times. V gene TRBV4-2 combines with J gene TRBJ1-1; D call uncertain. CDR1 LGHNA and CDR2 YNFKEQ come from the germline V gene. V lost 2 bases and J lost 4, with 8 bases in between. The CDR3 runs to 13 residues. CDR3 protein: CASSQSEGTEAFF. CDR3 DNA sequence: TGTGCCAGCAGCCAATCCGAGGGCACTGAAGCTTTCTTT.

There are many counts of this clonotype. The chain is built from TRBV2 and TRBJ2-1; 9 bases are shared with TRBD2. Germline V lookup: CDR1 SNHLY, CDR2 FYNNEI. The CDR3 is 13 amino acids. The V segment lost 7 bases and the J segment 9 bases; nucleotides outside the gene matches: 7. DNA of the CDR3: TGTGCCAGCACCGGCCTAGCGGGGAGTGAGCAGTTCTTC. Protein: CASTGLAGSEQFF.

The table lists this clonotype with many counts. CDR3 bases: TGTGCCAGCAGTTACTCACCAGGGGTCGGGGGCTACACCTTC. Amino acids: CASSYSPGVGGYTF. J is TRBJ1-2 and V is TRBV6-6; D may be TRBD1 (6 bases). This CDR3 region has 14 residues. V was clipped by 0 bases and J by 8 bases, with 13 bases between them. Germline CDR1 reads MNHNY; CDR2 reads SVGAGI (reference sequence).

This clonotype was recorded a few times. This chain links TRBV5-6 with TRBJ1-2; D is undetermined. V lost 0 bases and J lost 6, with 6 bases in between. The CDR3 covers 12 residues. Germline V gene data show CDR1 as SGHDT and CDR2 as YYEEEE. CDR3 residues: CASSLVQHGYTF. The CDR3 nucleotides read TGTGCCAGCAGCTTGGTTCAGCATGGCTACACCTTC.